This T cell receptor beta chain was observed in a study of cytomegalovirus exposure and HLA in healthy donors. Findings of the study overall: Per published reports, the classifier diagnosed cytomegalovirus status with high specificity and sensitivity. Overall, roughly 150 TCR beta chains were annotated as cytomegalovirus-associated. Later analysis associated a missense DCLRE1C variant with TCR beta V- and J-gene trimming.

CDR3 length: 14 residues. Trimming took 4 bases from V and 8 from J; bases not matched to a gene: 3. The germline CDR1 and CDR2 sequences are SGHTA and FQGTGA. Healthy donors of bone marrow made up the group. The PCR ran on 60 Vbeta and 13 Jbeta primers. Some clones are missing from TCRdb's copy, which holds only in-frame ones; the method was immunoSEQ multiplex PCR. The data hold some 140,000 clones, with over 60% observed a single time. A remark on this clone: As yet, its antigen is unknown.

The sequencing sample was made of PBMCs. The TCR sequence derives from a male donor in good health and CMV-seropositive. The chain recombines TRBV7-3 with TRBJ2-1, with TRBD2 matching 12 bases. CDR3 nucleotide sequence: TGTGCCAGCAGCTCGGGACTAGCGGGCCATGAGCAGTTCTTC. Translating it yields CASSSGLAGHEQFF.